This T cell receptor (beta chain) was identified during a study of CD8+ T cells in alopecia areata. Turning to the study itself: Treated patients took oral tofacitinib at 5 to 10 mg twice daily.

The CDR3 sequence is 16 residues long. Per germline, CDR1 SNHLY and CDR2 FYNNEI. Trimming shortened V by 7 bases and J by 1 base, and 16 bases separated the two germline ends. Sampling of alopecia areata patients yielded lesional scalp punch biopsies as well as peripheral blood. Reverse transcribed after extraction, RNA yielded cDNA as the sequencing template. Using immunoSEQ multiplex PCR, the repertoire was profiled, and TCRdb retains in-frame clones only, with some absent. The sample contains 100,000 to 150,000 clones, around 49% of which appear only once. The sequenced sample was CD8+ T cells sorted from blood, obtained at week 0. The receptor's source is a human donor with alopecia areata. The chain joins TRBV2 to TRBJ2-2; no clear D gene. CDR3 DNA sequence: TGTGCCAGCACCCCGAGGATAACAGTGAACACCGGGGAGCTGTTTTTT. This gives the protein CASTPRITVNTGELFF.